The 13 T cell receptor beta chains given below trace back to one sample, sequenced in a study of T cell responses to AZD1222 COVID-19 vaccine. Only in-frame clones appear in the TCRdb table, and some are missing; sequencing was by immunoSEQ multiplex PCR. The table shows 100,000 to 140,000 clones, with 70% to 90% occurring only once. The specimen was peripheral blood, collected 28 days after the second AZD1222 dose. The receptors derive from an adult who received the AZD1222 COVID-19 vaccine.

The chain joins TRBV27 to TRBJ2-2, with D perhaps TRBD2 (6 bases). The CDR3 has 15 amino acids. Germline CDR1 is MNHEY and CDR2 is SMNVEV (reference sequence). V was shortened by 7 bases and J by 7 bases, with 19 bases between the two germline ends. The CDR3 is CASTSISGTGGELFF. DNA for the CDR3: TGTGCCAGCACCTCAATTAGCGGCACGGGCGGGGAGCTGTTTTTT.

The chain carries TRBV13 and TRBJ2-7; 8 bases fit TRBD1. J was trimmed by 1 base and V by 4 bases; bases with no gene match: 15. The V gene's germline CDR1 is PRHDT and CDR2 FYEKMQ (reference sequence). CDR3 size: 18 residues. The DNA of the CDR3 is TGTGCCAGCAGCTCCCCCTCGTCTCTCGGACAGGGATCCTACGAGCAGTACTTC. This sequence encodes CASSSPSSLGQGSYEQYF.

The CDR3 reads CASSYRGSGQPQHF. CDR3 bases: TGTGCCAGCAGTTACAGGGGGTCTGGTCAGCCCCAGCATTTT. V and J are TRBV6-6 and TRBJ1-5; D perhaps matches TRBD1 (6 bases). This CDR3 has 14 residues. Trimming took 2 bases from V and 6 from J, leaving 11 bases between them. Germline values: CDR1 MNHNY, CDR2 SVGAGI (reference sequence).

The chain employs TRBV6-5 and TRBJ1-6, with D unclear. CDR1 and CDR2 from the germline V gene are MNHEY and SVGAGI. The length of the CDR3 is 16 residues. Trimming shortened V by 0 bases and J by 6 bases, and 12 bases separated the two germline ends. The CDR3 bases are TGTGCCAGCAGTTACTCAAGACCATCCCTTAATTCACCCCTCCACTTT. It translates to CASSYSRPSLNSPLHF.

The chain couples TRBV4-3 to TRBJ2-5; TRBD2 matches at 10 bases. The V gene end was trimmed by 4 bases and the J gene end by 5 bases; junction bases not matched to a gene: 7. The CDR3 is 15 residues long. Germline CDR1 and CDR2: LGHNA and YSLEER. The CDR3: CASSPQRGGQETQYF. The CDR3 DNA sequence: TGCGCCAGCAGCCCCCAGCGGGGGGGCCAGGAGACCCAGTACTTC.

V usage is TRBV5-1 and J usage is TRBJ1-1; D is ambiguous. The CDR3 is made up of 13 amino acids. Trimming removed 0 bases from V and 5 bases from J, with 8 bases in between. The germline gives CDR1 SGHRS, CDR2 YFSETQ. The CDR3 loop is CASSLAPNTEAFF. Written as DNA, the CDR3 is TGCGCCAGCAGCTTGGCCCCTAATACTGAAGCTTTCTTT.

In the case of this clone: Additional DNA sequences in this sample encode the identical CDR3. This rearrangement joins TRBV28 to TRBJ2-7, with a possible D match to TRBD2 (6 bases). The V gene lost 5 bases and the J gene lost 3 bases, with 8 bases spanning the gap. CDR3 length: 12 residues. Germline V CDR1 and CDR2: MDHEN, SYDVKM. CDR3 amino acids: CASSLGGYEQYF. The CDR3 region has the DNA TGTGCCAGCAGTCTCGGGGGCTACGAGCAGTACTTC.

The chain uses TRBV19 and TRBJ2-2, with D perhaps TRBD1 (6 bases). This CDR3 spans 16 amino acids. Germline values: CDR1 LNHDA, CDR2 SQIVND (reference sequence). Between the trimmed V and J ends, which lost 3 bases and 1 base, there was a span of 12 bases. CDR3 DNA sequence: TGTGCCAGTAGTATTAGGGGGACCTTGAACACCGGGGAGCTGTTTTTT. This translates into CASSIRGTLNTGELFF.

This clone showed up just once. The V and J genes are TRBV5-1 and TRBJ1-2, with a weak D call TRBD1 (5 bases). The CDR3 extends over 15 amino acids. Trimming took off 0 bases at V and 4 bases at J, with 13 bases between the two ends. Per the germline V gene, CDR1 is SGHRS and CDR2 is YFSETQ. CDR3 DNA: TGCGCCAGCAGCTTGGAGGGACGGCGGAGCTATGGCTACACCTTC. Translated: CASSLEGRRSYGYTF.

The CDR3 loop reads CASSPVGTNYGYTF. The CDR3 DNA is TGTGCCAGCAGCCCGGTCGGAACCAACTATGGCTACACCTTC. The chain has TRBV2 and TRBJ1-2; D gene uncertain. Germline V gives CDR1 SNHLY, CDR2 FYNNEI. Trimming took 6 bases from V and 2 from J, leaving 13 bases between them. CDR3 length: 14 amino acids.

The chain is built from TRBV28 and TRBJ2-7, with 8 bases fitting TRBD2. The CDR3 runs 13 residues. V gave up 3 bases and J gave up 3 bases; unmatched junction bases: 1. Germline CDR1 and CDR2: MDHEN and SYDVKM. The CDR3 loop reads CASSFSGGYEQYF. As DNA, the CDR3 is TGTGCCAGCAGTTTCAGCGGGGGCTACGAGCAGTACTTC.

This clone was recorded once. The chain couples TRBV29-1 to TRBJ1-2; 7 positions agree with TRBD1. CDR1 and CDR2 from the germline V gene are SQVTM and ANQGSEA. The V gene end was trimmed by 4 bases and the J gene end by 2 bases; junction bases not matched to a gene: 7. The CDR3 extends over 14 amino acids. The DNA of the CDR3 is TGCAGCGTTGGATCGGAGGGGGCGAACTATGGCTACACCTTC. It specifies CSVGSEGANYGYTF.

This clone was counted between two and nine times. DNA for the CDR3: TGTGCCAGCAGTTCCTCGAGCGATCAGCCCCAGCATTTT. This translates into CASSSSSDQPQHF. The V gene is TRBV28, the J gene TRBJ1-5; no firm D call. The germline V gene has CDR1 MDHEN and CDR2 SYDVKM. The V end lost 4 bases, the J end lost 5 bases, and 9 bases lay between the germline ends. The CDR3 is made up of 13 amino acids.